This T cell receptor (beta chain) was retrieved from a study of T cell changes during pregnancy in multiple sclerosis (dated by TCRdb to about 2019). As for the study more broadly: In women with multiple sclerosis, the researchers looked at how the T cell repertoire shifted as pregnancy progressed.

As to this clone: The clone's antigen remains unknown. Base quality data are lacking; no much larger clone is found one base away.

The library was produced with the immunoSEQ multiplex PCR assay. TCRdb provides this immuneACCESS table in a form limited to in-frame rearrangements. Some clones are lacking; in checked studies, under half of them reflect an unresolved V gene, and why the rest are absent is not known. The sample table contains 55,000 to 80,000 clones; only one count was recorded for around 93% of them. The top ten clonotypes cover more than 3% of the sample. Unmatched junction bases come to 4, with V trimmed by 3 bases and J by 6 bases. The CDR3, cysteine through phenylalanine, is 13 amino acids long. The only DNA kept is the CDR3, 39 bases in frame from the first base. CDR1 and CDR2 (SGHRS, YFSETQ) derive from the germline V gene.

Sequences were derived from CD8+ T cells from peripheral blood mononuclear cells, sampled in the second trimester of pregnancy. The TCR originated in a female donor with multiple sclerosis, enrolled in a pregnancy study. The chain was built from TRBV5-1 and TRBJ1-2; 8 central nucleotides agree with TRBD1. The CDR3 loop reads CASSWTGLNGYTF. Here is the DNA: TGCGCCAGCAGCTGGACAGGGCTCAATGGCTACACCTTC.